Sequencing of this T cell receptor beta chain was carried out in a study of T cell changes during pregnancy in multiple sclerosis. Profiling relied on immunoSEQ multiplex PCR, and the TCRdb table lists in-frame clones only, not all of them. The table lists around 48,000 clones, over 75% of them singletons. CDR3 length: 15 amino acids. Germline assignment: CDR1 MGHRA and CDR2 YSYEKL. Here the sequenced sample was CD4+ T cells from peripheral blood mononuclear cells, taken in the second trimester of pregnancy. The V and J genes are TRBV4-1 and TRBJ2-5; 9 nucleotides agree with TRBD2. The DNA end is a closer match to TRBJ2-7, so the J assignment may be wrong. The TCR was taken from a female donor with multiple sclerosis, enrolled in a pregnancy study. Written as DNA, the CDR3 is TGCGCCAGCAGCCAACTTGGACTAGCGCAATACGAGCAGTACTTC. This gives the protein CASSQLGLAQYEQYF.